The 30 T cell receptor beta chains below were found in one sample sequenced in a study of T cell responses to AZD1222 COVID-19 vaccine. The data were produced by immunoSEQ multiplex PCR, yet TCRdb's version contains in-frame clones alone and is incomplete. The sample consists of some 120,000 clones, roughly 86% of them appearing once. The material sequenced was peripheral blood, taken 28 days after the second AZD1222 dose. The receptors originated from an adult who received the AZD1222 COVID-19 vaccine.

The chain employs TRBV5-4 and TRBJ2-2; a possible D gene is TRBD1 (6 bases). Trimming stripped 5 bases from V and 6 bases from J, with 11 bases between. The germline CDR1 and CDR2 sequences are SGHNT and YYREEE (reference sequence). This CDR3 is 13 amino acids long. The CDR3 is CASRITGPGELFF. The DNA for the CDR3 is TGTGCCAGCAGAATAACAGGGCCCGGGGAGCTGTTTTTT.

The chain employs TRBV6-5 and TRBJ1-1; the match to TRBD1 covers 10 bases. CDR3 length equals 16 residues. The V and J ends lost 1 base and 1 base, in that order; junction bases with no gene match: 3. Germline V CDR1 and CDR2: MNHEY, SVGAGI. CDR3 loop: CASSYLGQGKNTEAFF. Written as DNA, the CDR3 is TGTGCCAGCAGTTACTTGGGACAGGGGAAGAACACTGAAGCTTTCTTT.

The chain has TRBV3-1 (or the pseudogene TRBV3-2) and TRBJ1-4, with D maybe TRBD1 (5 bases). The CDR3 is 15 residues long. The germline CDR1 and CDR2 sequences are LGHDT and YNNKEL (reference sequence). V lost 7 bases and J lost 4, with 16 bases in between. CDR3 protein: CASTSRQLINEKLFF. CDR3 nucleotide sequence: TGTGCCAGCACCTCCCGACAGTTAATTAATGAAAAACTGTTTTTT.

The chain links TRBV20-1 to TRBJ1-5; no reliable D call. CDR3 length: 13 residues. V lost 3 bases, J lost 2 bases, and 8 bases lay in between. Germline-derived CDR1 and CDR2 are DFQATT and SNEGSKA (reference sequence). The CDR3 bases are TGCAGTGCTAGTGGGCCGGGCAATCAGCCCCAGCATTTT. This encodes CSASGPGNQPQHF.

The chain uses TRBV5-6 and TRBJ2-7; perhaps TRBD2 as D (5 bases). This CDR3 spans 13 amino acids. Per germline, CDR1 SGHDT and CDR2 YYEEEE. Trimming shortened V by 0 bases and J by 6 bases, and 10 bases separated the two germline ends. DNA of the CDR3: TGTGCCAGCAGCTTGGATGTGCTAGCCGAGCAGTACTTC. The encoded protein is CASSLDVLAEQYF.

This clone has just one count. V and J are TRBV4-1 and TRBJ1-1, with 10 positions matching TRBD1. CDR3 length: 17 amino acids. Germline-derived CDR1 and CDR2 are MGHRA and YSYEKL. V dropped 5 bases and J dropped 6; count of bases not matched to a gene: 15. CDR3 loop: CASSWSTGGPRDAEAFF. The CDR3 nucleotides are TGCGCCAGCAGCTGGTCGACAGGGGGCCCAAGGGACGCTGAAGCTTTCTTT.

This chain joins TRBV5-1 and TRBJ1-5; possibly TRBD1 for D (5 bases). Germline loops: CDR1 SGHRS, CDR2 YFSETQ. Trimming left V 3 bases short and J 2 bases short, with 15 bases between. This CDR3 is built from 16 residues. CDR3 protein: CASSYGTGDRNQPQHF. For the CDR3, the DNA is TGCGCCAGCAGCTACGGGACGGGGGATCGCAATCAGCCCCAGCATTTT.

The rearrangement links TRBV5-5 to TRBJ2-3; 7 bases align to TRBD1. With V trimmed by 6 bases and J by 3 bases, 7 bases remained unmatched. The CDR3 is 14 amino acids. Germline-derived CDR1 and CDR2 are SGHKS and YYEKEE (reference sequence). The CDR3 nucleotides are TGTGCCAGCACCGAAGACAGGGTGACAGATACGCAGTATTTT. As protein: CASTEDRVTDTQYF.

This rearrangement joins TRBV11-3 to TRBJ2-1; tentative D call: TRBD2 (7 bases). V dropped 5 bases and J dropped 0 bases, with 20 bases sitting between them. Germline-derived CDR1 and CDR2 are SGHNT and YENEEA. The CDR3 length is 18 residues. CDR3 in DNA: TGTGCCAGCAGCCCTCCGACGGGGGGCGGGGTCTCCTACAATGAGCAGTTCTTC. Translation: CASSPPTGGGVSYNEQFF.

The chain combines TRBV5-1 with TRBJ1-6; maybe TRBD1 (6 bases). Germline assignment: CDR1 SGHRS and CDR2 YFSETQ. The CDR3 has 18 residues. V dropped 4 bases and J dropped 5 bases, with 22 bases sitting between them. The CDR3 sequence: CASSPRGARDNDNSPLHF. Here the CDR3 DNA reads TGCGCCAGCAGCCCAAGGGGGGCGCGGGACAACGATAATTCACCCCTCCACTTT.

The chain is built from TRBV30 and TRBJ1-2; perhaps TRBD1 as D (6 bases). Trimming pared 2 bases from V and 7 bases from J, leaving 14 bases between. This CDR3 is built from 13 residues. The germline gives CDR1 GTSNPN, CDR2 SVGIG (reference sequence). The CDR3 region is CAWSNPLGGGYTF. CDR3 DNA: TGTGCCTGGAGTAACCCCTTAGGGGGTGGCTACACCTTC. Together with reference TRBV30 and TRBJ1-2, the CDR3 gives the full variable domain: SQTIHQWPATLVQPVGSPLSLECTVEGTSNPNLYWYRQAAGRGLQLLFYSVGIGQISSEVPQNLSASRPQDRQFILSSKKLLLSDSGFYLCAWSNPLGGGYTFGSGTRLTVV.

The chain combines TRBV28 with TRBJ1-5; the D gene is possibly TRBD1 (5 bases). V shed 6 bases and J shed 2 bases, with 14 bases lying between them. The germline CDR1 and CDR2 sequences are MDHEN and SYDVKM. This CDR3 is 15 amino acids long. CDR3: CASRRWGVGNQPQHF. The CDR3 DNA sequence: TGTGCCAGCAGAAGGTGGGGGGTCGGCAATCAGCCCCAGCATTTT.

The rearrangement uses TRBV6-5 and TRBJ2-5; D remains unclear. The germline V and J ends were trimmed by 5 bases and 7 bases, with 11 bases remaining between them. The CDR3 sequence is 12 residues long. Germline CDR1 and CDR2: MNHEY and SVGAGI. CDR3 bases: TGTGCCAGCAGTACCCCACCTGGGACCCAGTACTTC. Protein product: CASSTPPGTQYF.

The chain joins TRBV18 to TRBJ2-1, with D possibly TRBD2 on 5 matching bases. This CDR3 contains 15 residues. V lost 3 bases to trimming and J lost 6 bases, with 15 bases between them. Per germline, CDR1 KGHSH and CDR2 LQKENI. CDR3 DNA sequence: TGTGCCAGCTCACCCCGACGGGAAAATGGCAATGAGCAGTTCTTC. As protein: CASSPRRENGNEQFF.

The rearrangement uses TRBV7-6 and TRBJ2-1, with 7 positions matching TRBD1. V trimming: 5 bases; J trimming: 3 bases; junction bases outside the gene matches: 4. This CDR3 comprises 14 residues. Germline assignment: CDR1 SGHVS and CDR2 FNYEAQ. CDR3 protein: CASSPYRGYNEQFF. As DNA, the CDR3 is TGTGCCAGCAGCCCCTACAGGGGCTACAATGAGCAGTTCTTC.

V and J are TRBV12-3 or TRBV12-4 and TRBJ1-2; 8 positions agree with TRBD1. This CDR3 has 12 amino acids. The junction had 10 bases not matched to a gene; V was cut back by 5 bases and J by 14 bases. The CDR3 sequence is CASSHTTGGGTF. CDR3 DNA: TGTGCCAGCAGTCACACTACAGGGGGTGGAACCTTC.

The chain links TRBV5-4 to TRBJ2-3, with 7 bases identical to TRBD1. Germline CDR1 and CDR2: SGHNT and YYREEE (reference sequence). CDR3 size: 15 residues. J was trimmed by 2 bases and V by 2 bases; bases with no gene match: 5. The CDR3 reads CASSLQGGFTDTQYF. CDR3 bases: TGTGCCAGCAGCTTACAAGGGGGCTTCACAGATACGCAGTATTTT.

This chain uses TRBV4-3 with TRBJ2-1, with 9 bases identical to TRBD2. The CDR3 sequence is 16 residues long. The V and J ends lost 0 bases and 1 base, in that order; junction bases with no gene match: 1. CDR1 LGHNA and CDR2 YSLEER come from the germline V gene. CDR3 region: CASSQDAGGSYNEQFF. The CDR3 coding sequence is TGCGCCAGCAGCCAAGATGCGGGGGGGTCCTACAATGAGCAGTTCTTC.

The chain combines TRBV19 with TRBJ1-2; D unclear. V was trimmed by 3 bases and J by 4 bases, leaving 9 bases between them. The germline V gene has CDR1 LNHDA and CDR2 SQIVND (reference sequence). The CDR3 extends over 13 amino acids. CDR3 amino acids: CASSIGQFYGYTF. The CDR3 DNA is TGTGCCAGTAGTATTGGCCAGTTCTATGGCTACACCTTC.

The rearrangement joins TRBV5-6 to TRBJ2-7; possible D gene TRBD1, 5 bases. CDR1 and CDR2 (germline): SGHDT, YYEEEE. The length of the CDR3 is 13 residues. Deletions cut 2 bases from V and 3 bases from J, with 9 bases between. The CDR3 protein is CASSLLDSYEQYF. CDR3 DNA sequence: TGTGCCAGCAGCTTATTAGACAGCTACGAGCAGTACTTC.

This clone was observed a single time. V usage is TRBV11-2 and J usage is TRBJ2-1, with 8 bases that match TRBD2. Unmatched junction bases numbered 7, after V lost 6 bases and J lost 3 bases. Germline CDR1 reads SGHAT; CDR2 reads FQNNGV. This CDR3 spans 15 amino acids. DNA of the CDR3: TGTGCCAGCAGTTCAACTAGCGGAGTCTACAATGAGCAGTTCTTC. Its translation: CASSSTSGVYNEQFF.

This chain connects TRBV27 to TRBJ1-1; unclear D gene. This CDR3 contains 14 residues. V shed 4 bases and J shed 0 bases, with 9 bases lying between them. Germline CDR1 reads MNHEY; CDR2 reads SMNVEV (reference sequence). The CDR3 coding sequence is TGTGCCAGCAGTTCCCGGACGGTGAACACTGAAGCTTTCTTT. Translation: CASSSRTVNTEAFF.

This chain joins TRBV6-5 and TRBJ1-1, with D hard to call. The V and J ends lost 7 bases and 3 bases respectively, with 15 bases between them. The CDR3 spans 14 residues. Germline CDR1 MNHEY, CDR2 SVGAGI. CDR3 coding DNA: TGTGCCAGCAAAACTCTTACGGGTTACACTGAAGCTTTCTTT. Amino acid sequence: CASKTLTGYTEAFF.

As regards this clone: Distinct nucleotide sequences in the sample also encode this CDR3. This sequence joins TRBV3-1 (or the pseudogene TRBV3-2) and TRBJ2-7; D may be TRBD1 (5 bases). This CDR3 spans 13 amino acids. Germline-derived CDR1 and CDR2 are LGHDT and YNNKEL (reference sequence). The V and J ends lost 4 bases and 2 bases respectively, with 9 bases between them. As DNA, the CDR3 is TGTGCCAGCAGCCGAGACAGCCCCTACGAGCAGTACTTC. Translation gives CASSRDSPYEQYF.

V gene TRBV5-8 combines with J gene TRBJ1-4, with D perhaps TRBD1 (5 bases). CDR1 and CDR2 from the germline V gene are SGHTS and YDEGEE. The length of the CDR3 is 13 residues. With 7 bases removed from V and 7 bases from J, the gap between germline ends came to 14 bases. CDR3 DNA: TGTGCCAGCCCCAGAGGGGTTGGTGAAAAACTGTTTTTT. It codes for CASPRGVGEKLFF.

This clone was recorded a few times. The gene calls are TRBV7-2 and TRBJ2-2, with unresolved D. From germline, CDR1 is SGHTA and CDR2 FQGNSA. The V gene lost 3 bases and the J gene lost 4 bases, with 9 bases spanning the gap. The CDR3 covers 14 residues. CDR3 protein: CASSFTGLTGELFF. The CDR3 DNA reads TGTGCCAGCAGCTTTACCGGGCTCACCGGGGAGCTGTTTTTT.

CDR3 in amino acids: CASSLGSRMSGELFF. The CDR3 DNA sequence: TGTGCCAGCAGCTTAGGTTCCCGGATGTCCGGGGAGCTGTTTTTT. This sequence joins TRBV7-2 and TRBJ2-2; D is unresolved. Trimming took off 1 base at V and 6 bases at J, with 12 bases between the two ends. Germline V CDR1 and CDR2: SGHTA, FQGNSA. The length of the CDR3 is 15 residues. Combining the CDR3 with reference TRBV7-2 and TRBJ2-2 gives the whole variable domain GAGVSQSPSNKVTEKGKDVELRCDPISGHTALYWYRQSLGQGLEFLIYFQGNSAPDKSGLPSDRFSAERTGGSVSTLTIQRTQQEDSAVYLCASSLGSRMSGELFFGEGSRLTVL.

The chain joins TRBV9 to TRBJ2-7; 15 bases align to TRBD2. This CDR3 is built from 17 residues. V trimming: 4 bases; J trimming: 0 bases; junction bases outside the gene matches: 5. The germline V gene has CDR1 SGDLS and CDR2 YYNGEE. As DNA, the CDR3 is TGTGCCAGCAGCTTAGGACTAGCGGGGGGGAGCTCCTACGAGCAGTACTTC. This sequence encodes CASSLGLAGGSSYEQYF.

This clone came up a few times. V is TRBV5-1 and J is TRBJ1-1; perhaps TRBD1 as D (5 bases). The germline V gene has CDR1 SGHRS and CDR2 YFSETQ. Between the trimmed V and J ends, which lost 0 bases and 6 bases, there was a span of 12 bases. The CDR3 covers 14 residues. This CDR3 reads CASSLGQLGSEAFF. CDR3 sequence (DNA): TGCGCCAGCAGCTTGGGACAGCTTGGCTCTGAAGCTTTCTTT.

V usage is TRBV7-3 and J usage is TRBJ1-1; TRBD1 matches 9 bases. The CDR3 spans 17 residues. The V segment lost 6 bases and the J segment 1 base; nucleotides outside the gene matches: 12. The germline V gene encodes CDR1 SGHTA and CDR2 FQGTGA. CDR3 amino acids: CASRKPGQGKGNTEAFF. CDR3 DNA: TGTGCCAGCAGGAAACCGGGACAGGGAAAGGGGAACACTGAAGCTTTCTTT.